Listed below are T cell receptor beta chains from one sample, sequenced in a study of response to subunit inactivated influenza vaccine. In TCRdb, the RT-PCR reads were re-called with MiXCR into one record per CDR3 protein. The table shows hundreds of thousands of distinct CDR3 sequences, with around 16% occurring only once. The sequenced sample was PBMCs from blood, obtained less than 13 days after vaccination. The receptor set was obtained from a man aged 50-60 years who received an inactivated influenza vaccine. The CDR3 runs from the conserved cysteine through the conserved F or W.

V	J	CDR3
TRBV7-9	TRBJ2-7	CASSLSLAGDEQYF
TRBV27	TRBJ1-1	CASSPGHRNTEAFF
TRBV18	TRBJ2-5	CASSPLSGGETQYF
TRBV12-3/TRBV12-4	TRBJ1-2	CASSSTGGPDGYTF
TRBV20-1	TRBJ2-7	CSARSRTGIDEQYF
TRBV7-6	TRBJ2-1	CASSARAGTSGRNEQFF
TRBV6-1	TRBJ2-1	CASSRPGQGINEQFF
TRBV29-1	TRBJ2-5	CSGRTSARETQYF
TRBV9	TRBJ2-3	CASSVGTSGRADTQYF
TRBV19	TRBJ1-5	CASTQGPGANQPQHF
TRBV12-3/TRBV12-4	TRBJ2-1	CASTIRVDEQFF
TRBV7-2	TRBJ1-2	CASSPGGPPRHTF
TRBV6-1	TRBJ2-6	CASRTGQTGANVLTF
TRBV29-1	TRBJ2-7	CSVGARREQGATYEQYF
TRBV15	TRBJ2-5	CATSRAPSGRGRETQYF
TRBV9	TRBJ2-7	CASSVGGGGFSYEQYF
TRBV15	TRBJ2-5	CATSKTGTQYF
TRBV20-1	TRBJ1-1	CSASRRWSAGTEAFF
TRBV6-2/TRBV6-3	TRBJ2-1	CASSQWAGAYNEQFF
TRBV29-1	TRBJ2-1	CTGMEGQFEQFF
TRBV12-3/TRBV12-4	TRBJ2-1	CASSLGGGQGDEQFF
TRBV11-2	TRBJ2-1	CASSLVGLFRSRNEQFF
TRBV11-2	TRBJ2-4	CASSPKNIQYF
TRBV29-1	TRBJ2-1	CSVDAGQSYYNEQFF
TRBV15	TRBJ1-1	CATSRDRVNTEAFF
TRBV20-1	TRBJ1-2	CSADTGYTF
TRBV20-1	TRBJ1-5	CSAKSGGYSNQPQHF
TRBV7-9	TRBJ2-5	CASSPSRGVQETQYF
TRBV29-1	TRBJ2-7	CSVHWGYEQYF
TRBV15	TRBJ2-1	CATSRQTGGYNEQFF
TRBV5-1	TRBJ1-6	CASSLETVATNSPLHF